This is a list of T cell receptor beta chains from one sample in a study of blood T cell repertoires in COVID-19. TCRdb keeps only in-frame clones here, not all; method: immunoSEQ multiplex PCR. The table includes about 170,000 clones, 80% to 90% detected once. Source material: peripheral blood. The origin of the receptors is a woman of 80 years or more with COVID-19, enrolled during active disease. Each CDR3 is given with its conserved first and last residue. The D gene is left open where the match is weak. Clone size is shown for a subset of rows, as once, few, many or a class of expanded clone.

abundance: -; v_gene: TRBV7-8; d_gene: TRBD1; j_gene: TRBJ1-1; CDR3aa: CASSLAGTGRTEAFF; CDR3nt: TGTGCCAGCAGCTTAGCAGGGACAGGGAGGACTGAAGCTTTCTTT
abundance: -; v_gene: TRBV18; d_gene: TRBD1; j_gene: TRBJ1-1; CDR3aa: CASSRTGGTEAFF; CDR3nt: TGTGCCAGCTCAAGAACAGGGGGCACTGAAGCTTTCTTT
abundance: -; v_gene: TRBV7-3; d_gene: -; j_gene: TRBJ1-2; CDR3aa: CASCAQPNCGGGYTF; CDR3nt: TGTGCCAGCTGCGCACAGCCGAACTGCGGGGGAGGCTACACCTTC
abundance: -; v_gene: TRBV3-1/TRBV3-2; d_gene: -; j_gene: TRBJ2-7; CDR3aa: CASSQSGRANYEQYF; CDR3nt: TGTGCCAGCAGCCAAAGTGGCAGGGCGAACTACGAGCAGTACTTC
abundance: -; v_gene: TRBV7-3; d_gene: TRBD2; j_gene: TRBJ2-1; CDR3aa: CASSSQVGGPNEQFF; CDR3nt: TGTGCCAGCAGCTCGCAAGTGGGAGGGCCCAATGAGCAGTTCTTC
abundance: once; v_gene: TRBV10-2; d_gene: TRBD2; j_gene: TRBJ2-5; CDR3aa: CASSRGDRETQYF; CDR3nt: TGCGCCAGCAGTCGGGGGGATAGGGAGACCCAGTACTTC
abundance: once; v_gene: TRBV18; d_gene: TRBD2; j_gene: TRBJ2-3; CDR3aa: CASSPMSGGQDTQYF; CDR3nt: TGTGCCAGCTCACCAATGAGCGGGGGGCAAGATACGCAGTATTTT
abundance: -; v_gene: TRBV3-1/TRBV3-2; d_gene: TRBD2; j_gene: TRBJ2-1; CDR3aa: CASSLGLAQINEQFF; CDR3nt: TGTGCCAGCAGCCTGGGACTAGCGCAGATCAATGAGCAGTTCTTC
abundance: -; v_gene: TRBV5-4; d_gene: -; j_gene: TRBJ2-5; CDR3aa: CASSLAPRYQETQYF; CDR3nt: TGTGCCAGCAGCTTGGCCCCTCGTTACCAAGAGACCCAGTACTTC
abundance: -; v_gene: TRBV7-3; d_gene: -; j_gene: TRBJ2-2; CDR3aa: CASSLTTTGELFF; CDR3nt: TGTGCCAGCAGCTTAACGACAACTGGGGAGCTGTTTTTT
abundance: -; v_gene: TRBV30; d_gene: -; j_gene: TRBJ2-5; CDR3aa: CAWSVRGETQYF; CDR3nt: TGTGCCTGGAGTGTCCGGGGAGAGACCCAGTACTTC
abundance: -; v_gene: TRBV2; d_gene: -; j_gene: TRBJ2-7; CDR3aa: CASSENRINQYF; CDR3nt: TGTGCCAGCAGTGAGAACAGGATCAATCAGTACTTC
abundance: few; v_gene: TRBV7-3; d_gene: TRBD1; j_gene: TRBJ1-5; CDR3aa: CASTRTLVGGYSNQPQHF; CDR3nt: TGTGCCAGCACCAGGACCCTAGTAGGGGGCTATAGCAATCAGCCCCAGCATTTT
abundance: -; v_gene: TRBV28; d_gene: -; j_gene: TRBJ1-5; CDR3aa: CASSLEGQPQHF; CDR3nt: TGTGCCAGCAGTCTCGAGGGTCAGCCCCAGCATTTT
abundance: -; v_gene: TRBV7-2; d_gene: -; j_gene: TRBJ2-3; CDR3aa: CASSLGFADTQYF; CDR3nt: TGTGCCAGCAGCCTTGGCTTTGCAGATACGCAGTATTTT
abundance: few; v_gene: TRBV7-3; d_gene: -; j_gene: TRBJ2-1; CDR3aa: CASSPPGVWEQFF; CDR3nt: TGTGCCAGCAGTCCCCCGGGGGTCTGGGAGCAGTTCTTC
abundance: -; v_gene: TRBV18; d_gene: -; j_gene: TRBJ2-1; CDR3aa: CASSRMTAPLLEQFF; CDR3nt: TGTGCCAGCTCACGGATGACTGCCCCCCTCCTTGAGCAGTTCTTC
abundance: -; v_gene: TRBV4-1; d_gene: TRBD1; j_gene: TRBJ1-4; CDR3aa: CASSQEPVGRQGVFWSEKLFF; CDR3nt: TGCGCCAGCAGCCAAGAGCCCGTAGGTCGACAGGGTGTATTCTGGAGTGAAAAACTGTTTTTT
abundance: -; v_gene: TRBV7-9; d_gene: -; j_gene: TRBJ1-4; CDR3aa: CASSRRTETNEKLFF; CDR3nt: TGTGCCAGCAGCCGCAGGACAGAAACTAATGAAAAACTGTTTTTT
abundance: -; v_gene: TRBV4-1; d_gene: TRBD2; j_gene: TRBJ2-1; CDR3aa: CASSQDGGGPYNEQFF; CDR3nt: TGCGCCAGCAGCCAAGATGGCGGGGGGCCTTACAATGAGCAGTTCTTC
abundance: -; v_gene: TRBV30; d_gene: -; j_gene: TRBJ1-1; CDR3aa: CAWGQMNTEAFF; CDR3nt: TGTGCCTGGGGACAGATGAACACTGAAGCTTTCTTT
abundance: once; v_gene: TRBV7-3; d_gene: -; j_gene: TRBJ2-1; CDR3aa: CASSPRQPHEQFF; CDR3nt: TGTGCCAGCAGCCCACGACAGCCCCATGAGCAGTTCTTC
abundance: -; v_gene: TRBV18; d_gene: TRBD1; j_gene: TRBJ2-4; CDR3aa: CASSTGQRLAKNIQYF; CDR3nt: TGTGCCAGCTCAACGGGACAGCGTCTAGCCAAAAACATTCAGTACTTC
abundance: once; v_gene: TRBV3-1/TRBV3-2; d_gene: TRBD2; j_gene: TRBJ2-5; CDR3aa: CASSQRPAGEETQYF; CDR3nt: TGTGCCAGCAGCCAACGTCCGGCGGGAGAGGAGACCCAGTACTTC
abundance: few; v_gene: TRBV25-1; d_gene: -; j_gene: TRBJ1-2; CDR3aa: CASSAAGDNYGYTF; CDR3nt: TGTGCCAGCAGTGCGGCAGGGGATAACTATGGCTACACCTTC
abundance: -; v_gene: TRBV5-1; d_gene: -; j_gene: TRBJ1-1; CDR3aa: CASSETGVNTEAFF; CDR3nt: TGCGCCAGCAGCGAAACAGGAGTGAACACTGAAGCTTTCTTT
abundance: -; v_gene: TRBV10-3; d_gene: -; j_gene: TRBJ1-3; CDR3aa: CAISGGRVAGNTIYF; CDR3nt: TGTGCCATCAGTGGGGGCAGGGTTGCTGGAAACACCATATATTTT
abundance: -; v_gene: TRBV11-1; d_gene: -; j_gene: TRBJ1-6; CDR3aa: CASSLQTGVNSPLHF; CDR3nt: TGTGCCAGCAGCTTACAGACAGGAGTTAATTCACCCCTCCACTTT
abundance: -; v_gene: TRBV7-3; d_gene: -; j_gene: TRBJ2-3; CDR3aa: CASSLTHTDTQYF; CDR3nt: TGTGCCAGCAGCTTAACCCACACAGATACGCAGTATTTT
abundance: -; v_gene: TRBV5-1; d_gene: -; j_gene: TRBJ2-1; CDR3aa: CASSKDSYNEQFF; CDR3nt: TGCGCCAGCAGCAAGGACAGTTACAATGAGCAGTTCTTC
abundance: -; v_gene: TRBV7-2; d_gene: -; j_gene: TRBJ1-6; CDR3aa: CASSNSAGFNSPLHF; CDR3nt: TGTGCCAGCAGCAATTCGGCGGGTTTTAATTCACCCCTCCACTTT
abundance: -; v_gene: TRBV5-1; d_gene: -; j_gene: TRBJ2-7; CDR3aa: CASSLAVGLGTLYEQYF; CDR3nt: TGCGCCAGCAGCTTGGCCGTGGGGTTGGGGACACTCTACGAGCAGTACTTC
abundance: few; v_gene: TRBV7-6; d_gene: TRBD1; j_gene: TRBJ1-2; CDR3aa: CASSGRTGGAFYGYTF; CDR3nt: TGTGCCAGCAGCGGTCGGACAGGGGGCGCGTTCTATGGCTACACCTTC
abundance: once; v_gene: TRBV13; d_gene: -; j_gene: TRBJ1-1; CDR3aa: CASSEGVGLTEAFF; CDR3nt: TGTGCCAGCAGCGAGGGGGTTGGGCTCACTGAAGCTTTCTTT
abundance: few; v_gene: TRBV24-1; d_gene: TRBD1; j_gene: TRBJ2-3; CDR3aa: CATSDRTGGWTDTQYF; CDR3nt: TGTGCCACCAGTGATCGGACAGGGGGTTGGACAGATACGCAGTATTTT
abundance: -; v_gene: TRBV6-2/TRBV6-3; d_gene: -; j_gene: TRBJ1-5; CDR3aa: CASSYQVVSQPQHF; CDR3nt: TGTGCCAGCAGTTACCAGGTTGTGAGCCAGCCCCAGCATTTT
abundance: -; v_gene: TRBV27; d_gene: TRBD1; j_gene: TRBJ1-5; CDR3aa: CASSRPGQANQPQHF; CDR3nt: TGTGCCAGCAGTCGGCCCGGACAGGCCAATCAGCCCCAGCATTTT
abundance: -; v_gene: TRBV19; d_gene: TRBD1; j_gene: TRBJ1-1; CDR3aa: CASSRSQGAPNTEAFF; CDR3nt: TGTGCCAGTAGTAGGTCACAGGGGGCGCCGAACACTGAAGCTTTCTTT
abundance: few; v_gene: TRBV9; d_gene: TRBD2; j_gene: TRBJ2-5; CDR3aa: CASSGVASGAQETQYF; CDR3nt: TGTGCCAGCAGCGGGGTGGCTAGCGGGGCACAAGAGACCCAGTACTTC
abundance: -; v_gene: TRBV2; d_gene: TRBD2; j_gene: TRBJ2-1; CDR3aa: CASRLGLAGGYNEQFF; CDR3nt: TGTGCCAGCAGATTGGGACTAGCGGGAGGTTACAATGAGCAGTTCTTC
abundance: -; v_gene: TRBV11-3; d_gene: TRBD2; j_gene: TRBJ2-7; CDR3aa: CASSFWGLAGPRAYEQYF; CDR3nt: TGTGCCAGCAGCTTCTGGGGACTAGCGGGCCCGAGAGCTTACGAGCAGTACTTC
abundance: -; v_gene: TRBV7-3; d_gene: -; j_gene: TRBJ2-1; CDR3aa: CASSLDSRSYNEQFF; CDR3nt: TGTGCCAGCAGCTTAGACAGTAGATCCTACAATGAGCAGTTCTTC
abundance: -; v_gene: TRBV7-6; d_gene: -; j_gene: TRBJ1-2; CDR3aa: CASSLAVGAYYGYTF; CDR3nt: TGTGCCAGCAGCTTAGCGGTAGGGGCGTACTATGGCTACACCTTC
abundance: -; v_gene: TRBV2; d_gene: -; j_gene: TRBJ1-2; CDR3aa: CASSERGYGYTF; CDR3nt: TGTGCCAGCAGTGAAAGGGGGTATGGCTACACCTTC
abundance: -; v_gene: TRBV19; d_gene: -; j_gene: TRBJ2-2; CDR3aa: CASSPGGRGAGELFF; CDR3nt: TGTGCCAGTAGTCCGGGCGGCCGGGGTGCCGGGGAGCTGTTTTTT
abundance: -; v_gene: TRBV2; d_gene: TRBD1; j_gene: TRBJ2-3; CDR3aa: CAGNRGRTDTQYF; CDR3nt: TGTGCCGGCAACAGGGGGCGCACAGATACGCAGTATTTT
abundance: -; v_gene: TRBV6-2/TRBV6-3; d_gene: TRBD2; j_gene: TRBJ2-7; CDR3aa: CASSYAGGGSYEQYF; CDR3nt: TGTGCCAGCAGTTACGCCGGGGGGGGATCCTACGAGCAGTACTTC
abundance: -; v_gene: TRBV19; d_gene: -; j_gene: TRBJ1-2; CDR3aa: CASSINRDGGYTF; CDR3nt: TGTGCCAGTAGTATTAACAGGGACGGCGGCTACACCTTC
abundance: -; v_gene: TRBV27; d_gene: TRBD2; j_gene: TRBJ2-5; CDR3aa: CASSFRGLAPRLYF; CDR3nt: TGTGCCAGCAGTTTCCGCGGACTAGCCCCTCGATTGTACTTC